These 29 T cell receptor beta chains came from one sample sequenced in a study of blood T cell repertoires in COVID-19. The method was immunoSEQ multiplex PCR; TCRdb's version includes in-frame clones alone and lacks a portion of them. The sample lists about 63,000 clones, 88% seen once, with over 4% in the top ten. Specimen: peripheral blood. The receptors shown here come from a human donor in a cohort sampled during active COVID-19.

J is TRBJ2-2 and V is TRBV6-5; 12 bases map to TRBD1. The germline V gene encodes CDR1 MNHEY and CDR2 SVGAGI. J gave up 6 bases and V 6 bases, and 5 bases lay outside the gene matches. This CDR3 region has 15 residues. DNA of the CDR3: TGTGCCAGCAGCCCGGGACAGGGGGCCGCCGGGGAGCTGTTTTTT. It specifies CASSPGQGAAGELFF.

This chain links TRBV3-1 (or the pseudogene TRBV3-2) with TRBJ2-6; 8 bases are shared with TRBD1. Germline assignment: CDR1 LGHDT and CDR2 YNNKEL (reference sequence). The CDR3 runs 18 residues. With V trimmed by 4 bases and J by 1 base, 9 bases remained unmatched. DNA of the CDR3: TGTGCCAGCAGCCCTTCCGGGACAGGAACGTCTGGGGCCAACGTCCTGACTTTC. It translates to CASSPSGTGTSGANVLTF.

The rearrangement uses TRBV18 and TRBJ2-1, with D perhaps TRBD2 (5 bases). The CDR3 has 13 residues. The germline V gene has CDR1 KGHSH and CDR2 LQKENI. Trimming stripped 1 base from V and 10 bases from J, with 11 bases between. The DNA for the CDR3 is TGTGCCAGCTCACCACGATCGGGGATCGAGCAGTTCTTC. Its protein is CASSPRSGIEQFF.

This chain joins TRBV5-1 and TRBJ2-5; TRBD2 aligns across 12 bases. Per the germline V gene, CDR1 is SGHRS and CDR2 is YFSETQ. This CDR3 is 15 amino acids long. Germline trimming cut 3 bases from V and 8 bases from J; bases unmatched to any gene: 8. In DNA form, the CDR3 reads TGCGCCAGCAGCTCGACTAGCGGGGGCTCAAGTACCCAGTACTTC. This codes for CASSSTSGGSSTQYF.

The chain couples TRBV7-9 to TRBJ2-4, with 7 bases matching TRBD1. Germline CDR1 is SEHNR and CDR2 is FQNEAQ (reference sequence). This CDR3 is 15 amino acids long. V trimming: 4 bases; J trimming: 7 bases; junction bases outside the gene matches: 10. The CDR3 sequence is CASSSGQSGTNIQYF. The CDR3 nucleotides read TGTGCCAGCAGCTCGGGACAGTCAGGGACGAACATTCAGTACTTC.

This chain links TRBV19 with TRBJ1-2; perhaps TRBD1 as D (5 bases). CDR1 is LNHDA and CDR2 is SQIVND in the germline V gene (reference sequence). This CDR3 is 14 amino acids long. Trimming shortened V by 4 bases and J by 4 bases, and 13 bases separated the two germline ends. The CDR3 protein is CASSRTQGPYGYTF. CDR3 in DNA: TGTGCCAGTAGTAGAACTCAGGGCCCCTATGGCTACACCTTC.

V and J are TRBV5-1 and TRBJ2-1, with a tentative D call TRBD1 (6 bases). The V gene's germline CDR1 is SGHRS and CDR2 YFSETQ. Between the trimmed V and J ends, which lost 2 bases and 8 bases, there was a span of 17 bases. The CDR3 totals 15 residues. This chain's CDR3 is CASSLQGGGNYEQFF. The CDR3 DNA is TGCGCCAGCAGCTTACAGGGTGGGGGTAATTATGAGCAGTTCTTC.

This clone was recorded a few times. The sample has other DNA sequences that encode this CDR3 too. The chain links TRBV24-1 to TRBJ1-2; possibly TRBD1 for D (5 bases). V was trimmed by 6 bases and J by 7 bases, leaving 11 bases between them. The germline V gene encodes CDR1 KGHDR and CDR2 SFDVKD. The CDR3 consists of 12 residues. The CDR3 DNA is TGTGCCACCAGTACAGGCGGAGTTGGCTACACCTTC. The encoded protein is CATSTGGVGYTF.

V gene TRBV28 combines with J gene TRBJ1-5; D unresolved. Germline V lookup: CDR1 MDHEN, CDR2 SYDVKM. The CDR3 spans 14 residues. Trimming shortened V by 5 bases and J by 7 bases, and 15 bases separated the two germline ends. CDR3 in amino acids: CASSPPVRNQPQHF. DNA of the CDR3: TGTGCCAGCAGTCCCCCTGTCAGGAACCAGCCCCAGCATTTT.

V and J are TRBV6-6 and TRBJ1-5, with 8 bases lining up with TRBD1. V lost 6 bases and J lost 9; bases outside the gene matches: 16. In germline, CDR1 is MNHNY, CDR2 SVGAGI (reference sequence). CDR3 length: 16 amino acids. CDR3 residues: CASSVMGQVGALPQHF. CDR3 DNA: TGTGCCAGCAGCGTAATGGGACAGGTAGGGGCGCTGCCCCAGCATTTT.

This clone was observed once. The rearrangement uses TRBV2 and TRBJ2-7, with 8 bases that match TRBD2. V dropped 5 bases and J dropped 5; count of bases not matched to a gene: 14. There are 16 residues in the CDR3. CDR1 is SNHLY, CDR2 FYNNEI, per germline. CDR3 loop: CASSYSTGGAANEQYF. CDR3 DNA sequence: TGTGCCAGCAGTTATTCTACCGGGGGGGCAGCCAACGAGCAGTACTTC.

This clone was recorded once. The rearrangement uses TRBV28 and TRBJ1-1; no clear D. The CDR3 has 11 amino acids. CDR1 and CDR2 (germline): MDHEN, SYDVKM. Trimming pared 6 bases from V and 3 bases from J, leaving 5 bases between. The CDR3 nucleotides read TGTGCCAGCAGCGGTTACACTGAAGCTTTCTTT. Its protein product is CASSGYTEAFF.

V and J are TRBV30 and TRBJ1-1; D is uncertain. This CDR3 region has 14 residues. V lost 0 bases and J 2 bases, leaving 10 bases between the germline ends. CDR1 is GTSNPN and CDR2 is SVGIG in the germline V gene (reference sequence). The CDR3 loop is CAWSVGLGNTEAFF. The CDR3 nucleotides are TGTGCCTGGAGTGTGGGCCTTGGAAACACTGAAGCTTTCTTT.

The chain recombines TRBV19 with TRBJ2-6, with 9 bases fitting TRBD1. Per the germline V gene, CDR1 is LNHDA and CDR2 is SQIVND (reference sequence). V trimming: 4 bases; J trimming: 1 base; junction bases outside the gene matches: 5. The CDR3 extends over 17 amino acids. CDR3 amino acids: CASSSPGTGSGANVLTF. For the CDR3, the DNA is TGTGCCAGTAGTAGCCCCGGGACAGGGTCTGGGGCCAACGTCCTGACTTTC.

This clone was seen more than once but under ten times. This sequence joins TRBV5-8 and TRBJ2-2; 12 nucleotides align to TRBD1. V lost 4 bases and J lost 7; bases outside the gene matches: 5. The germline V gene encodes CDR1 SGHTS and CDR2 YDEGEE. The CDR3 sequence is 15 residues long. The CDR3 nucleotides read TGTGCCAGCAGCACGGGACAGGGGGCGATCGGGGAGCTGTTTTTT. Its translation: CASSTGQGAIGELFF.

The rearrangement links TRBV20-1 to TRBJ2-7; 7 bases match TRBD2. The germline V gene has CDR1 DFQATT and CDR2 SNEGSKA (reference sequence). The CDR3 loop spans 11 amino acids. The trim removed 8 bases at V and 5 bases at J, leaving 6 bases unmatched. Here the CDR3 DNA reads TGCAGTCTACCGGGAGGCCACGAGCAGTACTTC. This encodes CSLPGGHEQYF.

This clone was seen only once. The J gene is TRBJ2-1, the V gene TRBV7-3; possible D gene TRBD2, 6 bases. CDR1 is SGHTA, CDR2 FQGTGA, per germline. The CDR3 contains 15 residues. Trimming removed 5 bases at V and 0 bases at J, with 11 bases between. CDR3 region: CASSKTSSSYNEQFF. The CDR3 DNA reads TGTGCCAGCAGCAAGACTAGTAGCTCCTACAATGAGCAGTTCTTC.

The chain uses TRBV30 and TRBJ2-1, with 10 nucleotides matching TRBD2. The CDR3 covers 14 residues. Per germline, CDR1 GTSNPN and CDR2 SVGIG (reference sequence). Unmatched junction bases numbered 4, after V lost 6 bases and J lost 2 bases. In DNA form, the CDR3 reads TGTGCCTGCAGACTAGCGGGCCCCTACAATGAGCAGTTCTTC. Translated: CACRLAGPYNEQFF.

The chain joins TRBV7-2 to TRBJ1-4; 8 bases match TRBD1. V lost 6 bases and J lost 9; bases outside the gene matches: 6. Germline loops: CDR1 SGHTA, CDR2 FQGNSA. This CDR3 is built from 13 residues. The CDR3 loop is CASSSDRGQKLFF. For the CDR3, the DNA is TGTGCCAGCAGTTCAGACAGGGGCCAAAAACTGTTTTTT.

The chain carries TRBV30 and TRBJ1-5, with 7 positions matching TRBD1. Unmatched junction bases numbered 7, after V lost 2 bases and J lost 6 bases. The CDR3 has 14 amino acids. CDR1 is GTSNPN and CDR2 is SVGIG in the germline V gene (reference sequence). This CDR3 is CAWSIGGAGQPQHF. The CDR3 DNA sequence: TGTGCCTGGAGTATAGGGGGCGCAGGTCAGCCCCAGCATTTT. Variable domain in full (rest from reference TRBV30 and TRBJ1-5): SQTIHQWPATLVQPVGSPLSLECTVEGTSNPNLYWYRQAAGRGLQLLFYSVGIGQISSEVPQNLSASRPQDRQFILSSKKLLLSDSGFYLCAWSIGGAGQPQHFGDGTRLSIL.

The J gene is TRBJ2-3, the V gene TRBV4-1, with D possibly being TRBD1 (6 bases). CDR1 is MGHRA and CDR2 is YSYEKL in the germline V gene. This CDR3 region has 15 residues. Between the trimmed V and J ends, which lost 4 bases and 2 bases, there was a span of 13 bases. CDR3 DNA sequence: TGCGCCAGCAGCCTTCGACAGGACCTCACAGATACGCAGTATTTT. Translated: CASSLRQDLTDTQYF.

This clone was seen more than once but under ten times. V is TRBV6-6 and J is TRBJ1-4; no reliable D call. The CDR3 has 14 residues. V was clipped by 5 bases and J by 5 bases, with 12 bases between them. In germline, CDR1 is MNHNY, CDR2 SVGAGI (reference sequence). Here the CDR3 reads CASSHTRENEKLFF. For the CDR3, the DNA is TGTGCCAGCAGTCACACGAGGGAAAATGAAAAACTGTTTTTT.

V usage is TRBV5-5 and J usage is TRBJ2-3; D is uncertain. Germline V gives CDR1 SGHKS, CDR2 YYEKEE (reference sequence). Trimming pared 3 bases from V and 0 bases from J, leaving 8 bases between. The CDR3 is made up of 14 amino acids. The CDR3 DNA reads TGTGCCAGCAGCTCCCGACTGAGCACAGATACGCAGTATTTT. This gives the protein CASSSRLSTDTQYF. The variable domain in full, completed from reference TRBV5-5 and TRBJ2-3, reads DAGVTQSPTHLIKTRGQQVTLRCSPISGHKSVSWYQQVLGQGPQFIFQYYEKEERGRGNFPDRFSARQFPNYSSELNVNALLLGDSALYLCASSSRLSTDTQYFGPGTRLTVL.

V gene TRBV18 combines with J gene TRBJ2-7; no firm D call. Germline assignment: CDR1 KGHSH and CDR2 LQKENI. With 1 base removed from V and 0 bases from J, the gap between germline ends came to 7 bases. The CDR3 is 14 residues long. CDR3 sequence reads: CASSPQPDSYEQYF. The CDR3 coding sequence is TGTGCCAGCTCACCACAACCAGACTCCTACGAGCAGTACTTC.

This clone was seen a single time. CDR3 region: CASSKTFSGRAPPFF. The CDR3 DNA reads TGTGCCAGCAGTAAAACCTTTAGCGGGAGGGCCCCCCCGTTCTTC. The chain joins TRBV6-5 to TRBJ2-1, with 11 bases identical to TRBD2. Losses at the gene ends were 5 bases for V and 15 bases for J; bases not matched to a gene: 15. Germline V gene lookup returns CDR1 MNHEY and CDR2 SVGAGI. The CDR3 sequence is 15 residues long.

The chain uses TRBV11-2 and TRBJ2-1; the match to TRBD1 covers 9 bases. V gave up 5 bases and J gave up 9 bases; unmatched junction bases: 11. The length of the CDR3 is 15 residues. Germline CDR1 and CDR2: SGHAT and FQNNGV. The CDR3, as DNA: TGTGCCAGCAGCGAGGGACAGGGCTTACTTGGTGAGCAGTTCTTC. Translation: CASSEGQGLLGEQFF.

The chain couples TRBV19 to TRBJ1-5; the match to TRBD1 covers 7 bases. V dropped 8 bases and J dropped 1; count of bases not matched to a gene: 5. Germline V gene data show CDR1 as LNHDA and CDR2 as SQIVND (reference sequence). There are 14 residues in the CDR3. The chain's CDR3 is CASRSTGSNQPQHF. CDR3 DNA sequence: TGTGCCAGTCGATCGACAGGGAGCAATCAGCCCCAGCATTTT.

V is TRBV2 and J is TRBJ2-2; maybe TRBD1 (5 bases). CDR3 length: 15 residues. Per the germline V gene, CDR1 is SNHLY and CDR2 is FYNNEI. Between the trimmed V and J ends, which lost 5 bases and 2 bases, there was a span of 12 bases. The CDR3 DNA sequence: TGTGCCAGCAGTCCAGGGCCGCTTAACACCGGGGAGCTGTTTTTT. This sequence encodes CASSPGPLNTGELFF. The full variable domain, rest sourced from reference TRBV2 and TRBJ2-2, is EPEVTQTPSHQVTQMGQEVILRCVPISNHLYFYWYRQILGQKVEFLVSFYNNEISEKSEIFDDQFSVERPDGSNFTLKIRSTKLEDSAMYFCASSPGPLNTGELFFGEGSRLTVL.

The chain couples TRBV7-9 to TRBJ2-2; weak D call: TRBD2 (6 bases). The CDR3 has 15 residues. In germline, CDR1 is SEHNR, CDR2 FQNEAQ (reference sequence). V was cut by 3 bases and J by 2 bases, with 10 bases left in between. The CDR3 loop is CASSLREINTGELFF. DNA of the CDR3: TGTGCCAGCAGCTTGCGGGAAATTAACACCGGGGAGCTGTTTTTT. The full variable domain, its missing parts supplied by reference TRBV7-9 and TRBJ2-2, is DTGVSQNPRHKITKRGQNVTFRCDPISEHNRLYWYRQTLGQGPEFLTYFQNEAQLEKSRLLSDRFSAERPKGSFSTLEIQRTEQGDSAMYLCASSLREINTGELFFGEGSRLTVL.